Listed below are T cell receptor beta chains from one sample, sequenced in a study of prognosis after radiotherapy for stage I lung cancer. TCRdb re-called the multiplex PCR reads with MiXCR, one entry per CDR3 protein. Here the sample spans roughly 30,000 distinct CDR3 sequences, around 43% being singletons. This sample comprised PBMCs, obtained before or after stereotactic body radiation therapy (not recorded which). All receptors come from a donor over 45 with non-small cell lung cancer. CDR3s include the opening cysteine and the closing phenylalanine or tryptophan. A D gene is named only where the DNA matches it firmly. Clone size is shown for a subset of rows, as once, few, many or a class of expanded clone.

TGTGCCAGCAGTGTTATCCGGGACAGGAGTAATGAGCAGTTCTTC	CASSVIRDRSNEQFF	15	.	TRBJ2-1	TRBV6-1	TRBD1
TGTGCCAGCAGCCAAGGGGGGGGCCCGAATTCACCCCTCCACTTT	CASSQGGGPNSPLHF	15	many	TRBJ1-6	TRBV3-1	.
TGCGCCAGCAGCAGGGGACTAGCGGGATGTACGAGCCTTGGGAATGAGCAGTTCTTC	CASSRGLAGCTSLGNEQFF	19	.	TRBJ2-1	TRBV5-1	TRBD2
TGTGCCACCAGCAGAGATCAAGGCGGGGGGGCCGGGACCCAGTACTTC	CATSRDQGGGAGTQYF	16	many	TRBJ2-5	TRBV15	TRBD2
TGTGCCAGCAGCTTCGGCCCCGTGGACAGGGGCGCCTACGAGCAGTACTTC	CASSFGPVDRGAYEQYF	17	.	TRBJ2-7	TRBV11-2	TRBD1
TGTGCCAGCAGCGTAGGGACTAGCGGGGGGATTGGACACACAGATACGCAGTATTTT	CASSVGTSGGIGHTDTQYF	19	many	TRBJ2-3	TRBV9	TRBD2
TGTGCCAGCAGTTTCGGACCCGGGACAGCTTACGAGCAGTACTTC	CASSFGPGTAYEQYF	15	many	TRBJ2-7	TRBV27	TRBD1
TGCGCCAGCAGCTTGGCAGGGGGGAATCAGCCCCAGCATTTT	CASSLAGGNQPQHF	14	many	TRBJ1-5	TRBV5-1	TRBD1
TGTGCCAGCAGTGAAGCCGGGACAGGGTACCACGAGCAGTACTTC	CASSEAGTGYHEQYF	15	medium-sized	TRBJ2-7	TRBV6-1	TRBD1
TGTGCCAGCAGTTTGGGCGGACGGGAGCAGTACTTC	CASSLGGREQYF	12	many	TRBJ2-7	TRBV12-3/TRBV12-4	.
TGTGCCAGTAGGGACAGGAACAGACGTACGGGTTCACCCCTCCACTTT	CASRDRNRRTGSPLHF	16	.	TRBJ1-6	TRBV6-1	TRBD1
TGCGCCAGCATCTCCGGGACTTCGAGAGAGACCCAGTACTTC	CASISGTSRETQYF	14	.	TRBJ2-5	TRBV5-1	.
TGTGCCAGCACCATTAATACAAATTCACCCCTCCACTTT	CASTINTNSPLHF	13	.	TRBJ1-6	TRBV7-2	.
TGTGCCAGTAGTATTAGTTACGCGGGATACAATGAGCAGTTCTTC	CASSISYAGYNEQFF	15	many	TRBJ2-1	TRBV19	.
TGTGCCAGCAGCACCCAGGGAGGGGACACTGAAGCTTTCTTT	CASSTQGGDTEAFF	14	many	TRBJ1-1	TRBV5-8	.
TGTGCCAGCAGCCCGCGGCCGGACAGGGATGAAAAACTGTTTTTT	CASSPRPDRDEKLFF	15	many	TRBJ1-4	TRBV3-1	TRBD1
TGTGCCAGCAGACCAACAGGGGAGGGTTCACCCCTCCACTTT	CASRPTGEGSPLHF	14	.	TRBJ1-6	TRBV28	TRBD1
TGCGCCAGCAGCTTGGCGGGACAGAGTAATGAAAAACTGTTTTTT	CASSLAGQSNEKLFF	15	many	TRBJ1-4	TRBV5-1	TRBD1
TGCAGTGCTGGGACAGGAAAACAGCCCCAGCATTTT	CSAGTGKQPQHF	12	many	TRBJ1-5	TRBV20-1	TRBD1
TGTGCCAGTAGTATAGGACCCGCCGGCGAGACCCAGTACTTC	CASSIGPAGETQYF	14	many	TRBJ2-5	TRBV19	.
TGTGCCAGCAGTTTAGCACCGCGGGAGTCTGGGAATGAGCAGTTCTTC	CASSLAPRESGNEQFF	16	medium-sized	TRBJ2-1	TRBV12-3/TRBV12-4	TRBD2
TGTGCCAGCACCCCGGGAGCAGTCTACGAGCAGTACTTC	CASTPGAVYEQYF	13	medium-sized	TRBJ2-7	TRBV28	.
TGTGCCAGCAGACCCACAAGGTTGAACATTGAAGCTTTCTTT	CASRPTRLNIEAFF	14	many	TRBJ1-1	TRBV6-2/TRBV6-3	.
TGCGCCAGCAGCTTGGTCATTTCCTACGAGCAGTACTTC	CASSLVISYEQYF	13	many	TRBJ2-7	TRBV5-1	.
TGTGCCACCAGTGACCCCACGGACAGGGCCCCGGGGGATACGCAGTATTTT	CATSDPTDRAPGDTQYF	17	many	TRBJ2-3	TRBV24-1	TRBD1
TGTGCCAGCAGCGTAGATCCCGGAGGGTCGCACTATGGCTACACCTTC	CASSVDPGGSHYGYTF	16	many	TRBJ1-2	TRBV9	.
TGCAGTGCTAGAGACCCCGGACAAGAGACCCAGTACTTC	CSARDPGQETQYF	13	many	TRBJ2-5	TRBV20-1	.
TGTGCCATCAGTGAGTCGAGGGAGTCTTACAATGAGCAGTTCTTC	CAISESRESYNEQFF	15	many	TRBJ2-1	TRBV10-3	.
TGTGCCTGGTCCCTACGCACAGAGGTCGACATTCAGTACTTC	CAWSLRTEVDIQYF	14	many	TRBJ2-4	TRBV30	.
TGTGCCAGCAGCTCCACCCTAGCGGTAGTCGGAGATACGCACTATTTT	CASSSTLAVVGDTHYF	16	.	TRBJ2-3	TRBV7-2	TRBD2
TGTGCCAGCAGCTTAGCGGCGGGGATTTCCTACGAGCAGTACTTC	CASSLAAGISYEQYF	15	.	TRBJ2-7	TRBV11-2	.